What follows are 27 T cell receptor beta chains derived from one specimen sequenced in a study of T cells in Graves' hyperthyroidism and ophthalmopathy. Amplification of TCR beta CDR3 regions was performed using RNA transcripts as template. A first-round RT-PCR of the TCR CDR3 used the HTBI primer set. TCRdb fed the multiplex PCR reads into MiXCR, producing one record per CDR3 protein. The sample carries nearly 250,000 distinct CDR3 sequences, about a sixth recorded once. Sequenced: blood. These receptors were collected from a woman between 18 and 29 years old with Graves' ophthalmopathy.

This clonotype was counted between two and nine times. V gene TRBV28 combines with J gene TRBJ2-1; 16 nucleotides align to TRBD2. The CDR3 covers 13 residues. The trim removed 5 bases at V and 15 bases at J, leaving 4 bases unmatched. Germline lookup yields CDR1 MDHEN and CDR2 SYDVKM. CDR3 DNA: TGTGCCAGCAGTACGGGACTAGCGGGGGGGACGTTCTTC. Amino acids: CASSTGLAGGTFF.

This clonotype has a count of ten or more. The chain recombines TRBV6-2 or TRBV6-3 with TRBJ2-1; D not resolved. The CDR3 covers 14 residues. The V end lost 2 bases, the J end lost 0 bases, and 5 bases lay between the germline ends. Per germline, CDR1 MNHEY and CDR2 SVGEGT. The CDR3 DNA reads as TGTGCCAGCAGTTACGAGAGCTCCTACAATGAGCAGTTCTTC. Its protein is CASSYESSYNEQFF.

This clonotype showed up many times. The chain carries TRBV28 and TRBJ2-2; D possibly matches TRBD1 or TRBD2 (5 bases each). CDR1 MDHEN and CDR2 SYDVKM come from the germline V gene. Trimming stripped 6 bases from V and 4 bases from J, with 12 bases between. The CDR3 contains 14 residues. The chain's CDR3 is CASSRDQGTGELFF. Written as DNA, the CDR3 is TGTGCCAGCAGCCGGGACCAGGGCACCGGGGAGCTGTTTTTT.

This clonotype appeared many times. The chain is built from TRBV18 and TRBJ1-1; no clear D gene. Trimming took 5 bases from V and 2 from J, leaving 24 bases between them. The CDR3 contains 18 residues. The germline V gene encodes CDR1 KGHSH and CDR2 LQKENI. The CDR3 bases are TGTGCCAGCTCAGCACGGCGAGGCCCCCTCAACACCAACACTGAAGCTTTCTTT. Translated, it gives CASSARRGPLNTNTEAFF.

At least ten counts were recorded for this clonotype. J is TRBJ2-2 and V is TRBV12-3 or TRBV12-4, with 13 bases matching TRBD2. Unmatched junction bases numbered 7, after V lost 6 bases and J lost 0 bases. The CDR3 runs to 18 residues. This CDR3 is CASSWGLAGFANTGELFF. For the CDR3, the DNA is TGTGCCAGCAGCTGGGGACTAGCGGGGTTCGCGAACACCGGGGAGCTGTTTTTT.

This clonotype has ten or more counts. This chain uses TRBV5-1 with TRBJ2-1; D may match TRBD1 or TRBD2 (6 bases each). V was shortened by 5 bases and J by 7 bases, with 16 bases between the two germline ends. CDR1 is SGHRS and CDR2 is YFSETQ in the germline V gene. This CDR3 region has 14 residues. The CDR3 nucleotides are TGCGCCAGCAGTCCCATGGGGGGCAAGAATGAGCAGTTCTTC. Its protein product is CASSPMGGKNEQFF.

This clonotype was detected ten times or more. The chain joins TRBV28 to TRBJ2-7, with TRBD2 identical over 8 bases. V gave up 8 bases and J gave up 7 bases; unmatched junction bases: 13. The CDR3 spans 14 residues. Per the germline V gene, CDR1 is MDHEN and CDR2 is SYDVKM. CDR3 loop: CASSPGLEAVEQYF. The CDR3 DNA sequence: TGTGCCAGCTCCCCGGGACTAGAGGCGGTTGAGCAGTACTTC.

The chain recombines TRBV2 with TRBJ2-3, with 8 bases that match TRBD2. V lost 3 bases and J lost 2; bases outside the gene matches: 4. Germline V lookup: CDR1 SNHLY, CDR2 FYNNEI. This CDR3 has 15 amino acids. The CDR3 spells CASSDLAGHTDTQYF. Written as DNA, the CDR3 is TGTGCCAGCAGTGACCTAGCGGGCCACACAGATACGCAGTATTTT. The full variable domain, in which reference TRBV2 and TRBJ2-3 provide the parts outside the CDR3, is EPEVTQTPSHQVTQMGQEVILRCVPISNHLYFYWYRQILGQKVEFLVSFYNNEISEKSEIFDDQFSVERPDGSNFTLKIRSTKLEDSAMYFCASSDLAGHTDTQYFGPGTRLTVL.

This clonotype was recorded at least ten times. The rearrangement links TRBV2 to TRBJ2-7; D may be TRBD1 or TRBD2 (6 bases each). Germline assignment: CDR1 SNHLY and CDR2 FYNNEI. Trimming stripped 7 bases from V and 3 bases from J, with 10 bases between. This CDR3 spans 12 amino acids. CDR3 bases: TGTGCCAGCAAGGGGGACTTCTACGAGCAGTACTTC. Encoded protein: CASKGDFYEQYF.

This sequence joins TRBV20-1 and TRBJ2-1; the match to TRBD2 covers 12 bases. With V trimmed by 3 bases and J by 6 bases, 6 bases remained unmatched. Germline V CDR1 and CDR2: DFQATT, SNEGSKA (reference sequence). The CDR3 length is 15 residues. CDR3 loop: CSASPMTSGSNEQFF. The CDR3, as DNA: TGCAGTGCTAGCCCTATGACTAGCGGGAGCAATGAGCAGTTCTTC.

This clonotype was seen ten or more times. This chain joins TRBV30 and TRBJ1-2; maybe TRBD1 (5 bases). This CDR3 is built from 17 residues. Germline CDR1 reads GTSNPN; CDR2 reads SVGIG (reference sequence). Trimming stripped 0 bases from V and 6 bases from J, with 23 bases between. The CDR3 bases are TGTGCCTGGAGTGTATTAGGGAATTTAGGGGCCCAGGATGGCTACACCTTC. As protein: CAWSVLGNLGAQDGYTF.

This clonotype was seen repeatedly, ten times or more. This sequence joins TRBV30 and TRBJ2-7; 7 bases fit TRBD1. This CDR3 comprises 22 residues. The ends lost 1 base at V and 2 bases at J; junction bases unmatched: 29. CDR1 GTSNPN and CDR2 SVGIG come from the germline V gene (reference sequence). The CDR3 sequence is CAWSDPSGQISESNYNPYEQYF. CDR3 bases: TGTGCCTGGAGTGACCCCTCGGGACAGATAAGCGAGTCTAACTATAATCCCTACGAGCAGTACTTC.

This clonotype was seen only a few times. The rearrangement uses TRBV7-9 and TRBJ1-3; D call uncertain. Germline V gene sequence: CDR1 SEHNR, CDR2 FQNEAQ (reference sequence). V lost 6 bases and J lost 0, with 12 bases in between. The length of the CDR3 is 15 residues. CDR3 sequence: CASSLPISSGNTIYF. The CDR3 region has the DNA TGTGCCAGCAGTCTTCCGATTAGCTCTGGAAACACCATATATTTT.

In this sample, this clonotype turned up many times. The chain combines TRBV7-2 with TRBJ2-1; D gene uncertain. V was shortened by 4 bases and J by 10 bases, with 11 bases between the two germline ends. The CDR3 runs 12 residues. Germline CDR1 reads SGHTA; CDR2 reads FQGNSA. The DNA of the CDR3 is TGTGCCAGCAGCTCCGCCCGGGTGGAGCAGTTCTTC. It yields the protein CASSSARVEQFF.

This clonotype has just a few counts. The chain links TRBV7-2 to TRBJ2-1; D is unclear. V was clipped by 4 bases and J by 10 bases, with 20 bases between them. In germline, CDR1 is SGHTA, CDR2 FQGNSA. The CDR3 loop spans 15 amino acids. In nucleotides, the CDR3 is TGTGCCAGCAGCTCATATAACAACGAAAAGATCGAGCAGTTCTTC. The encoded protein is CASSSYNNEKIEQFF.

This clonotype appeared many times. The V gene is TRBV4-2, the J gene TRBJ1-6, with D possibly being TRBD1 (5 bases). The V and J ends lost 0 bases and 7 bases respectively, with 13 bases between them. Germline lookup yields CDR1 LGHNA and CDR2 YNFKEQ. CDR3 length: 16 residues. In DNA, the CDR3 is TGTGCCAGCAGCCAAGAGGTTAGGCAGGGAAATTCACCCCTCCACTTT. Its protein product is CASSQEVRQGNSPLHF.

This clonotype was seen repeatedly, ten times or more. The chain links TRBV5-5 to TRBJ1-2, with 10 bases fitting TRBD1. Trimming took 0 bases from V and 7 from J; bases not matched to a gene: 12. Germline V gives CDR1 SGHKS, CDR2 YYEKEE (reference sequence). The CDR3 is 17 residues long. CDR3 coding DNA: TGTGCCAGCAGCTTGGAGTTTCTGGGACAGGGGTTGTCTGGCTACACCTTC. This sequence encodes CASSLEFLGQGLSGYTF.

This clonotype has ten or more counts. The genes are TRBV5-1 and TRBJ1-1; the D gene is possibly TRBD1 (5 bases). From germline, CDR1 is SGHRS and CDR2 YFSETQ. The CDR3 extends over 17 amino acids. Trimming took off 0 bases at V and 1 base at J, with 16 bases between the two ends. CDR3 loop: CASSLVSGAFRNTEAFF. The CDR3 nucleotides are TGCGCCAGCAGCTTGGTGAGTGGGGCGTTTAGGAACACTGAAGCTTTCTTT.

This clonotype showed up many times. This rearrangement joins TRBV29-1 to TRBJ2-3, with a tentative D call TRBD1 (5 bases). The V end lost 0 bases, the J end lost 4 bases, and 23 bases lay between the germline ends. The CDR3 extends over 18 amino acids. Looked up from germline, CDR1 is SQVTM and CDR2 is ANQGSEA. This CDR3 reads CSVEDPLGRGLPPDTQYF. The CDR3 coding sequence is TGCAGCGTTGAAGATCCTCTGGGAAGGGGTCTCCCTCCAGATACGCAGTATTTT.

This clonotype was found many times. This chain joins TRBV6-1 and TRBJ1-6, with D perhaps matching TRBD1 (6 bases). The germline CDR1 and CDR2 sequences are MNHNS and SASEGT. The CDR3 sequence is 15 residues long. V was trimmed by 0 bases and J by 9 bases, leaving 12 bases between them. Here the CDR3 reads CASSEAQGHFSPLHF. The CDR3 coding sequence is TGTGCCAGCAGTGAAGCCCAGGGGCATTTTTCACCCCTCCACTTT.

The table lists this clonotype with many counts. The chain uses TRBV18 and TRBJ2-1; no clear D. Germline loops: CDR1 KGHSH, CDR2 LQKENI. This CDR3 has 14 amino acids. V lost 4 bases, J lost 0 bases, and 7 bases lay in between. The CDR3 loop reads CASSLQSSYNEQFF. For the CDR3, the DNA is TGTGCCAGCTCACTCCAGAGCTCCTACAATGAGCAGTTCTTC.

There are a few counts of this clonotype. The chain employs TRBV15 and TRBJ2-2; no firm D call. Trimming shortened V by 0 bases and J by 7 bases, and 6 bases separated the two germline ends. In germline, CDR1 is LNHNV, CDR2 YYDKDF (reference sequence). The CDR3 loop spans 13 amino acids. For the CDR3, the DNA is TGTGCCACCAGCAGAGATACAGTCGGGGAGCTGTTTTTT. It codes for CATSRDTVGELFF. The variable domain in full, with the rest retrieved from reference TRBV15 and TRBJ2-2, is DAMVIQNPRYQVTQFGKPVTLSCSQTLNHNVMYWYQQKSSQAPKLLFHYYDKDFNNEADTPDNFQSRRPNTSFCFLDIRSPGLGDTAMYLCATSRDTVGELFFGEGSRLTVL.

A few counts support this clonotype. This may arise from a read error, as a much more abundant clone is one base away. The V call is TRBV3-1, the J call TRBJ2-3, with a weak D call TRBD2 (5 bases). This CDR3 is built from 15 residues. The germline V gene has CDR1 LGHDT and CDR2 YNNKEL (reference sequence). Trimming took off 3 bases at V and 2 bases at J, with 12 bases between the two ends. CDR3 protein: CASSQTDSYTDTQYF. CDR3 coding DNA: TGTGCCAGCAGCCAGACGGACTCCTACACAGATACGCAGTATTTT.

V usage is TRBV7-3 and J usage is TRBJ2-3; 9 nucleotides match TRBD2. CDR3 length: 20 amino acids. Trimming cost V 1 base and J 2 bases; bases outside gene matches: 16. Germline V gene lookup returns CDR1 SGHTA and CDR2 FQGTGA. CDR3 nucleotide sequence: TGTGCCAGCAGCTTAAGTCCGGCTAGCGGGATCAGCCTACCCACAGATACGCAGTATTTT. It translates to CASSLSPASGISLPTDTQYF.

This clonotype was seen a handful of times. The chain combines TRBV7-6 with TRBJ2-1; 10 bases align to TRBD2. CDR1 is SGHVS, CDR2 FNYEAQ, per germline. The CDR3 sequence is 15 residues long. Trimming took 1 base from V and 7 from J; bases not matched to a gene: 4. CDR3 sequence reads: CASSLGLAGENEQFF. The CDR3 DNA is TGTGCCAGCAGCTTAGGGCTAGCGGGAGAGAATGAGCAGTTCTTC.

This clonotype was counted many times. This chain uses TRBV6-1 with TRBJ2-5; D call uncertain. The germline V gene has CDR1 MNHNS and CDR2 SASEGT. The length of the CDR3 is 13 residues. V lost 5 bases to trimming and J lost 2 bases, with 9 bases between them. CDR3 DNA: TGTGCCAGCAGTTCTTGGCTACAAGAGACCCAGTACTTC. This gives the protein CASSSWLQETQYF.

This clonotype was seen at least ten times. The chain uses TRBV4-2 and TRBJ2-3, with 9 bases aligning to TRBD2. The junction had 10 bases not matched to a gene; V was cut back by 0 bases and J by 0 bases. This CDR3 has 19 residues. CDR1 is LGHNA and CDR2 is YNFKEQ in the germline V gene. The CDR3 DNA follows: TGTGCCAGCAGCCAAGAGGCTCGAACGACTAGCGGAAGCACAGATACGCAGTATTTT. It translates to CASSQEARTTSGSTDTQYF.